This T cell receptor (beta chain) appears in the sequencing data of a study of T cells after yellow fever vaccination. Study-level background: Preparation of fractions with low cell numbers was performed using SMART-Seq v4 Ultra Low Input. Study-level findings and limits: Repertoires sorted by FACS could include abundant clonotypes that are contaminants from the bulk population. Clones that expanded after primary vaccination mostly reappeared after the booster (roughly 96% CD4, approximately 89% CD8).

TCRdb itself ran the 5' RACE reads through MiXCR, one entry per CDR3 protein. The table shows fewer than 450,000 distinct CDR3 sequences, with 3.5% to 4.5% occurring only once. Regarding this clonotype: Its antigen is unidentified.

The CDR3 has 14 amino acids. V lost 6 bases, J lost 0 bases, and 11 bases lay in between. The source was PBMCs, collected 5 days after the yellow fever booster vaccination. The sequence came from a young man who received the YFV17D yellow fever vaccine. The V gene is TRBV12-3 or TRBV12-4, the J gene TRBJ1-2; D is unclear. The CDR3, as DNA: TGTGCCAGCAGACCCTACTTAGCTAACTATGGCTACACCTTC. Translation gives CASRPYLANYGYTF.